The 18 T cell receptor beta chains below all came from one sample that was sequenced in a study of beta chain features in type 1 diabetes. Since all of the isolated RNA was reverse transcribed, expressed TCRB transcripts were what got sequenced. Here immunoSEQ multiplex PCR was the method, and the copy in TCRdb shows in-frame clones only, minus some. The sample carries 400,000 to 500,000 clones, over 11% recorded once. What was sequenced was naive CD4+ T cells from blood. The receptors come from a man aged 25-40 years in good health.

Many counts were recorded for this clone. The V call is TRBV30, the J call TRBJ1-5; D gene uncertain. Trimming shortened V by 1 base and J by 5 bases, and 9 bases separated the two germline ends. Germline CDR1 and CDR2: GTSNPN and SVGIG (reference sequence). The CDR3 loop spans 13 amino acids. This chain's CDR3 is CAWSAGQHQPQHF. CDR3 coding DNA: TGTGCCTGGAGTGCTGGGCAGCATCAGCCCCAGCATTTT.

The V call is TRBV9, the J call TRBJ1-5, with no clear D. This CDR3 region has 15 residues. Per the germline V gene, CDR1 is SGDLS and CDR2 is YYNGEE. V was trimmed by 4 bases and J by 3 bases, leaving 14 bases between them. The CDR3 bases are TGTGCCAGCAGCCTCCAGGACGGTATCAATCAGCCCCAGCATTTT. Amino acid sequence: CASSLQDGINQPQHF.

This clone was observed a handful of times. The chain has TRBV10-3 and TRBJ1-2, with D tentatively TRBD1 (5 bases). CDR3 size: 13 residues. The V gene's germline CDR1 is ENHRY and CDR2 SYGVKD. Trimming took 5 bases from V and 1 from J, leaving 8 bases between them. The CDR3 here is CAISIDSNYGYTF. The CDR3 nucleotides read TGTGCCATCAGTATCGACAGTAACTATGGCTACACCTTC.

The J gene is TRBJ2-1, the V gene TRBV6-6; tentative D call: TRBD2 (6 bases). This CDR3 comprises 12 residues. From germline, CDR1 is MNHNY and CDR2 SVGAGI (reference sequence). With 4 bases removed from V and 10 bases from J, the gap between germline ends came to 11 bases. The chain's CDR3 is CASSSRLDEQFF. The CDR3 DNA reads TGTGCCAGCAGTTCTCGACTAGACGAGCAGTTCTTC.

The gene calls are TRBV7-9 and TRBJ1-2; 8 nucleotides align to TRBD1. Germline values: CDR1 SEHNR, CDR2 FQNEAQ (reference sequence). The CDR3 has 15 amino acids. V lost 4 bases, J lost 3 bases, and 7 bases stayed unmatched. CDR3 sequence (DNA): TGTGCCAGCAGCTCGCTCGGGACAGGCCACTATGGCTACACCTTC. Translating gives CASSSLGTGHYGYTF.

This clone has more than one count but fewer than ten. J is TRBJ2-1 and V is TRBV10-3, with D perhaps TRBD2 (5 bases). With 7 bases removed from V and 9 bases from J, the gap between germline ends came to 10 bases. The CDR3 totals 11 residues. CDR1 is ENHRY and CDR2 is SYGVKD in the germline V gene. The CDR3 DNA sequence: TGTGCCATCAAAACTAGGAGTGAGCAGTTCTTC. Residues: CAIKTRSEQFF.

This clone was seen a handful of times. The V gene is TRBV18, the J gene TRBJ1-2; D is unresolved. The length of the CDR3 is 12 residues. Looked up from germline, CDR1 is KGHSH and CDR2 is LQKENI. V lost 6 bases to trimming and J lost 4 bases, with 9 bases between them. The CDR3: CASSRMSYGYTF. The DNA of the CDR3 is TGTGCCAGCTCCCGCATGTCCTATGGCTACACCTTC.

This clone was seen a few times. This chain uses TRBV29-1 with TRBJ2-3; D is ambiguous. V lost 4 bases to trimming and J lost 0 bases, with 8 bases between them. CDR3 length: 13 residues. Per germline, CDR1 SQVTM and CDR2 ANQGSEA. CDR3 in amino acids: CSVGHSSTDTQYF. CDR3 bases: TGCAGCGTTGGGCACAGTAGCACAGATACGCAGTATTTT.

There are a few counts of this clone. The V and J genes are TRBV7-9 and TRBJ1-4; D is perhaps TRBD1 (6 bases). The CDR3 consists of 13 residues. Trimming took off 5 bases at V and 7 bases at J, with 11 bases between the two ends. Germline V gene data show CDR1 as SEHNR and CDR2 as FQNEAQ (reference sequence). CDR3 sequence: CASSPGRGEKLFF. CDR3 bases: TGTGCCAGCAGCCCCGGCAGGGGTGAAAAACTGTTTTTT. The full variable domain, with the rest looked up from reference TRBV7-9 and TRBJ1-4, is DTGVSQNPRHKITKRGQNVTFRCDPISEHNRLYWYRQTLGQGPEFLTYFQNEAQLEKSRLLSDRFSAERPKGSFSTLEIQRTEQGDSAMYLCASSPGRGEKLFFGSGTQLSVL.

In this sample, this clone turned up a few times. The chain uses TRBV28 and TRBJ2-6, with D perhaps TRBD2 (5 bases). The CDR3 sequence is 13 residues long. Germline CDR1 reads MDHEN; CDR2 reads SYDVKM. V was clipped by 10 bases and J by 0 bases, with 7 bases between them. This CDR3 is CATSGSGANVLTF. The DNA of the CDR3 is TGTGCCACCAGCGGCTCTGGGGCCAACGTCCTGACTTTC. Filled out from reference TRBV28 and TRBJ2-6, the complete variable domain reads DVKVTQSSRYLVKRTGEKVFLECVQDMDHENMFWYRQDPGLGLRLIYFSYDVKMKEKGDIPEGYSVSREKKERFSLILESASTNQTSMYLCATSGSGANVLTFGAGSRLTVL.

This clone was seen more than once but under ten times. The V call is TRBV5-1, the J call TRBJ2-5; D call uncertain. Between the trimmed V and J ends, which lost 0 bases and 7 bases, there was a span of 16 bases. Germline values: CDR1 SGHRS, CDR2 YFSETQ. The CDR3 runs to 15 residues. In nucleotides, the CDR3 is TGCGCCAGCAGCTTGGATGTGACTTCCCGCGGGACCCAGTACTTC. This sequence encodes CASSLDVTSRGTQYF.

This chain joins TRBV4-3 and TRBJ2-2; D might be TRBD1 or TRBD2, each matching 6 bases. This CDR3 comprises 16 residues. CDR1 is LGHNA, CDR2 YSLEER, per germline. V lost 0 bases to trimming and J lost 13 bases, with 21 bases between them. CDR3 sequence: CASSQEGGGQRGRLFF. DNA of the CDR3: TGCGCCAGCAGCCAAGAGGGGGGCGGACAGAGAGGGAGGCTGTTTTTT.

This clone was seen more than once but under ten times. The CDR3 here is CASSPQGQGVYGELFF. CDR3 nucleotide sequence: TGTGCCAGCAGCCCACAGGGACAGGGGGTCTACGGGGAGCTGTTTTTT. The J gene is TRBJ2-2, the V gene TRBV7-2, with 11 positions matching TRBD1. Germline V gives CDR1 SGHTA, CDR2 FQGNSA. Trimming at V came to 5 bases and at J to 7 bases, leaving 9 bases not matched to a gene. This CDR3 spans 16 amino acids. The entire variable domain, with the rest obtained from reference TRBV7-2 and TRBJ2-2, is as follows: GAGVSQSPSNKVTEKGKDVELRCDPISGHTALYWYRQSLGQGLEFLIYFQGNSAPDKSGLPSDRFSAERTGGSVSTLTIQRTQQEDSAVYLCASSPQGQGVYGELFFGEGSRLTVL.

This chain joins TRBV5-1 and TRBJ1-2, with D possibly matching TRBD1 (6 bases). With 1 base removed from V and 8 bases from J, the gap between germline ends came to 12 bases. This CDR3 has 13 amino acids. CDR1 SGHRS and CDR2 YFSETQ come from the germline V gene. The CDR3 sequence: CASSLSAGVGYTF. As DNA, the CDR3 is TGCGCCAGCAGCTTGTCCGCAGGGGTCGGCTACACCTTC.

This clone was seen a few times. This chain connects TRBV29-1 to TRBJ1-4, with D possibly being TRBD1 (5 bases). Germline loops: CDR1 SQVTM, CDR2 ANQGSEA. The CDR3 is made up of 14 amino acids. Trimming cost V 0 bases and J 8 bases, with 13 bases left between them. For the CDR3, the DNA is TGCAGCGTTGAAGAGGGGCAGGGCGGCGAAAAACTGTTTTTT. Its translation: CSVEEGQGGEKLFF.

CDR3 protein: CASSFGLKETQYF. Written as DNA, the CDR3 is TGTGCCAGCAGTTTCGGCTTAAAAGAGACCCAGTACTTC. The V gene is TRBV28, the J gene TRBJ2-5; no firm D call. With 3 bases removed from V and 3 bases from J, the gap between germline ends came to 8 bases. The CDR3 is made up of 13 amino acids. Germline V gives CDR1 MDHEN, CDR2 SYDVKM.

The table lists this clone with a few counts. The chain employs TRBV10-3 and TRBJ2-1, with D unresolved. V was pared by 3 bases and J by 8 bases, with 8 bases between. The V gene's germline CDR1 is ENHRY and CDR2 SYGVKD. CDR3 length: 12 amino acids. CDR3 DNA: TGTGCCATCAGTGAACGGGTCGATGAGCAGTTCTTC. It specifies CAISERVDEQFF.

The table lists this clone with a few counts. This chain connects TRBV29-1 to TRBJ1-2, with TRBD1 as a possible D gene (5 bases). Trimming pared 7 bases from V and 5 bases from J, leaving 14 bases between. There are 12 residues in the CDR3. The germline V gene encodes CDR1 SQVTM and CDR2 ANQGSEA. The CDR3 spells CSDQTKGYGYTF. DNA for the CDR3: TGCAGCGATCAGACAAAGGGGTATGGCTACACCTTC.